This record covers a single T cell receptor (beta chain). Its antigen is as yet unknown. Together with a sample-barcoded 5' primer, a J-beta primer mix was included in a second PCR lasting roughly 6 to 12 cycles. A template-switch adaptor with 12 random nucleotides tagged each cDNA molecule. At least 2.5 million CDR3-containing paired-end reads were obtained per sample. TCRdb called the 5' RACE reads again in MiXCR, with one record for every CDR3 protein. The profile shows more than 700,000 distinct CDR3 sequences, around half of them singletons. This entry comes from a study of blood T cells in healthy people across ages. Findings and limits, study-wide: A roughly linear fall in TCR beta diversity per million T cells was seen with increasing age. Naive CD4+ cells and diversity were both higher in long-lived donors than in aged donors.

This sequence originates from an elderly man in good health. Sequenced: blood.

DNA for the CDR3: TGTGCCAGCAGTGCCGACAGGGGGAGGGATGAGCAGTTCTTC. As protein: CASSADRGRDEQFF. The genes are TRBV6-1 and TRBJ2-1, with TRBD1 matching 9 bases. The germline gives CDR1 MNHNS, CDR2 SASEGT. The CDR3 consists of 14 residues. V lost 4 bases and J lost 8; bases outside the gene matches: 6.